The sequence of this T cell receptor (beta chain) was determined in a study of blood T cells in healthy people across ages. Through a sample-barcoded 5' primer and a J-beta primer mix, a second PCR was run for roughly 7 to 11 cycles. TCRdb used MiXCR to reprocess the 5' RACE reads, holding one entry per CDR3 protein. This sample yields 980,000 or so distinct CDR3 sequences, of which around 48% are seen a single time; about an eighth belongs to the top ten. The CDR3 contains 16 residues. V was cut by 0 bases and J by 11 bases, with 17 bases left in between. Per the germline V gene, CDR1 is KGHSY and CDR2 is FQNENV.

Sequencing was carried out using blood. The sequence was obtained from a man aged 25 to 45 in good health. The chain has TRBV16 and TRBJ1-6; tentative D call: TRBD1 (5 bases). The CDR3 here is CASSQSEGQGPPPLHF. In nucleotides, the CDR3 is TGTGCCAGCAGCCAATCAGAGGGTCAGGGCCCGCCACCCCTCCACTTT.